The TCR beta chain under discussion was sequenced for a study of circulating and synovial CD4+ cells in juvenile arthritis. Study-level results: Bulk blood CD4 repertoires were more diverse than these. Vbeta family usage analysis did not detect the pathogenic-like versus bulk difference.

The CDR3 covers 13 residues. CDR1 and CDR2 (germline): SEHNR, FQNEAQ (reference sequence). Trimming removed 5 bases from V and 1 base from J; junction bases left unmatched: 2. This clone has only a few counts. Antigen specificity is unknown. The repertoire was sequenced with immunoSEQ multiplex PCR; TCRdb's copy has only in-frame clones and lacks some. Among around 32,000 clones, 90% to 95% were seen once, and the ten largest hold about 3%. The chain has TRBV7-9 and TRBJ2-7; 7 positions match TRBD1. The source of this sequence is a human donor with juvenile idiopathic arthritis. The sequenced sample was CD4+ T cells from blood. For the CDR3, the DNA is TGTGCCAGCAGCAGGGACAGTTCCTACGAGCAGTACTTC. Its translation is CASSRDSSYEQYF.